This T cell receptor beta chain was obtained from a study of blood T cell repertoires in COVID-19. Study-wide context: The United States, Italy and Spain provided the acute and convalescent COVID-19 samples. PBMCs, B-cell-depleted T cells, or T cells were the source of the cDNA or gDNA that made up the material.

In the study's own analysis: Scientists estimated how many nucleated cells there were by amplifying reference gene primers. The method was immunoSEQ multiplex PCR; TCRdb's version includes in-frame clones alone and lacks a portion of them. For V, J and clone size, that table is used; D and trimming come from the DNA. This table holds around 62,000 clones, over 75% found once. V lost 0 bases and J 7 bases, leaving 15 bases between the germline ends. Germline CDR1 and CDR2: KGHDR and SFDVKD. This CDR3 has 16 residues. The TCR comes from a man between 45 and 60 years old with acute or convalescent COVID-19. Sequencing used peripheral blood. The V call is TRBV24-1, the J call TRBJ2-1, with D possibly matching TRBD2 (7 bases). As DNA, the CDR3 is TGTGCCACCAGTGATTTGAAGGGGGGGGGTCGGAATGAGCAGTTCTTC. Its protein is CATSDLKGGGRNEQFF.